The 19 T cell receptor beta chains in this list originate from one sample, sequenced in a study of CD8 T cells in ankylosing spondylitis. Study findings and constraints: Ankylosing spondylitis blood appeared to be characterized by a TCR beta motif of several highly homologous variants.

Which antigens these TCRs recognize remains unknown. TCRdb reprocessed the 5' RACE reads via MiXCR and lists one record per CDR3 protein. The repertoire holds over 700,000 distinct CDR3 sequences, with 19% as singletons. Sequenced material: blood, either unsorted or a sorted T cell fraction (not recorded which). These receptors were obtained from a male donor with ankylosing spondylitis.

This chain uses TRBV20-1 with TRBJ2-1; D unresolved. This CDR3 region has 10 residues. The germline V and J ends were trimmed by 7 bases and 6 bases, with 7 bases remaining between them. Per the germline V gene, CDR1 is DFQATT and CDR2 is SNEGSKA (reference sequence). The CDR3 here is CSVVPNEQFF. The DNA for the CDR3 is TGCAGTGTGGTCCCCAATGAGCAGTTCTTC.

The rearrangement links TRBV14 to TRBJ2-5; D unresolved. V lost 3 bases, J lost 5 bases, and 13 bases lay in between. Germline V gene data show CDR1 as SGHDN and CDR2 as FVKESK. The CDR3 contains 14 residues. This chain's CDR3 is CASSHVGLWETQYF. CDR3 sequence (DNA): TGTGCCAGCAGCCATGTCGGGCTTTGGGAGACCCAGTACTTC.

The chain has TRBV6-2 or TRBV6-3 and TRBJ1-1; tentative D call: TRBD1 (5 bases). Trimming shortened V by 0 bases and J by 5 bases, and 10 bases separated the two germline ends. Germline CDR1 is MNHEY and CDR2 is SVGEGT. The CDR3 loop spans 14 amino acids. The CDR3 loop is CASSYSGGRTEAFF. Here the CDR3 DNA reads TGTGCCAGCAGTTACTCTGGGGGTAGGACTGAAGCTTTCTTT.

The gene calls are TRBV7-9 and TRBJ1-3; 7 bases are shared with TRBD1. Germline trimming cut 7 bases from V and 2 bases from J; bases unmatched to any gene: 5. This CDR3 region has 14 residues. Germline assignment: CDR1 SEHNR and CDR2 FQNEAQ (reference sequence). CDR3 amino acids: CASTDDRAGNTIYF. CDR3 coding DNA: TGTGCCAGCACTGACGACAGGGCTGGAAACACCATATATTTT. The full variable domain, its missing parts supplied by reference TRBV7-9 and TRBJ1-3, is DTGVSQNPRHKITKRGQNVTFRCDPISEHNRLYWYRQTLGQGPEFLTYFQNEAQLEKSRLLSDRFSAERPKGSFSTLEIQRTEQGDSAMYLCASTDDRAGNTIYFGEGSWLTVV.

V gene TRBV5-5 combines with J gene TRBJ2-7, with 9 bases fitting TRBD2. The germline V gene has CDR1 SGHKS and CDR2 YYEKEE (reference sequence). The length of the CDR3 is 15 residues. The ends lost 0 bases at V and 2 bases at J; junction bases unmatched: 3. The CDR3 sequence is CASSLVIAGAYEQYF. In DNA form, the CDR3 reads TGTGCCAGCAGCTTGGTGATAGCGGGGGCCTACGAGCAGTACTTC. Full variable domain (outside the CDR3, taken from reference TRBV5-5 and TRBJ2-7): DAGVTQSPTHLIKTRGQQVTLRCSPISGHKSVSWYQQVLGQGPQFIFQYYEKEERGRGNFPDRFSARQFPNYSSELNVNALLLGDSALYLCASSLVIAGAYEQYFGPGTRLTVT.

This clonotype was picked up a small number of times. This chain connects TRBV7-2 to TRBJ2-1; D call uncertain. The CDR3 length is 15 residues. V gave up 1 base and J gave up 1 base, with 8 bases separating them. Looked up from germline, CDR1 is SGHTA and CDR2 is FQGNSA. The CDR3: CASSLVEKSYNEQFF. CDR3 sequence (DNA): TGTGCCAGCAGCTTAGTAGAGAAATCCTACAATGAGCAGTTCTTC.

Many counts were recorded for this clonotype. The V call is TRBV5-1, the J call TRBJ2-2, with D perhaps given as TRBD1 or TRBD2 (5 bases each). CDR1 is SGHRS and CDR2 is YFSETQ in the germline V gene. Trimming removed 6 bases at V and 0 bases at J, with 12 bases between. CDR3 size: 15 residues. The CDR3 sequence is CASKMGEANTGELFF. DNA for the CDR3: TGCGCCAGCAAGATGGGGGAAGCGAACACCGGGGAGCTGTTTTTT.

The chain combines TRBV25-1 with TRBJ1-5; 7 nucleotides agree with TRBD1. The germline CDR1 and CDR2 sequences are MGHDK and SYGVNS. This CDR3 comprises 14 residues. The J segment lost 4 bases and the V segment lost 3 bases, leaving 3 bases of the junction unmatched. CDR3 protein: CASSETGPNQPQHF. DNA of the CDR3: TGTGCCAGCAGTGAGACAGGGCCGAATCAGCCCCAGCATTTT.

In its sample, this clonotype was seen a few times. The rearrangement uses TRBV30 and TRBJ1-5, with TRBD1 identical over 7 bases. The CDR3 consists of 14 residues. Trimming removed 5 bases from V and 5 bases from J; junction bases left unmatched: 9. Germline loops: CDR1 GTSNPN, CDR2 SVGIG (reference sequence). CDR3 nucleotides: TGTGCCTGGGATATCGCAGGGGGGCATCAGCCCCAGCATTTT. Translating gives CAWDIAGGHQPQHF.

This clonotype has just a few counts. V and J are TRBV29-1 and TRBJ2-1, with TRBD2 matching 13 bases. This CDR3 is 15 amino acids long. CDR1 SQVTM and CDR2 ANQGSEA come from the germline V gene. Trimming removed 4 bases from V and 9 bases from J; junction bases left unmatched: 9. CDR3 sequence reads: CSVAILAGGPAEQFF. CDR3 DNA sequence: TGCAGCGTTGCGATACTAGCGGGGGGGCCCGCTGAGCAGTTCTTC.

V is TRBV6-5 and J is TRBJ2-1; TRBD2 aligns across 7 bases. V dropped 2 bases and J dropped 7; count of bases not matched to a gene: 14. The CDR3 is made up of 17 amino acids. CDR1 and CDR2 from the germline V gene are MNHEY and SVGAGI. For the CDR3, the DNA is TGTGCCAGCAGTTACGCAAAGACTCTTGGGGGGGGAAATGAGCAGTTCTTC. Translation gives CASSYAKTLGGGNEQFF.

The CDR3 bases are TGTGCCAGCAGCTCTATAACAGGGATGGCCAACGTCCTGACTTTC. Encoded protein: CASSSITGMANVLTF. This chain uses TRBV7-9 with TRBJ2-6; the D gene is possibly TRBD1 (6 bases). The CDR3 spans 15 residues. Germline V gives CDR1 SEHNR, CDR2 FQNEAQ (reference sequence). Trimming removed 4 bases from V and 6 bases from J, with 13 bases in between. Together with reference TRBV7-9 and TRBJ2-6, the CDR3 gives the full variable domain: DTGVSQNPRHKITKRGQNVTFRCDPISEHNRLYWYRQTLGQGPEFLTYFQNEAQLEKSRLLSDRFSAERPKGSFSTLEIQRTEQGDSAMYLCASSSITGMANVLTFGAGSRLTVL.

This clonotype was recorded many times. The V call is TRBV29-1, the J call TRBJ1-3; D is undetermined. Germline loops: CDR1 SQVTM, CDR2 ANQGSEA. This CDR3 has 13 residues. V lost 1 base and J 0 bases, leaving 4 bases between the germline ends. The CDR3 here is CSVEGHSGNTIYF. CDR3 in DNA: TGCAGCGTTGAAGGCCACTCTGGAAACACCATATATTTT.

The chain links TRBV20-1 to TRBJ2-1; 13 nucleotides align to TRBD2. CDR1 and CDR2 (germline): DFQATT, SNEGSKA (reference sequence). The CDR3 covers 16 residues. V trimming: 6 bases; J trimming: 8 bases; junction bases outside the gene matches: 13. The DNA for the CDR3 is TGCAGTGCCCAGGCTCGGACTAGCGGGAGCTTGCATGAGCAGTTCTTC. This gives the protein CSAQARTSGSLHEQFF.

This chain uses TRBV29-1 with TRBJ2-3; TRBD2 aligns across 13 bases. Per germline, CDR1 SQVTM and CDR2 ANQGSEA. Trimming cost V 6 bases and J 3 bases; bases outside gene matches: 3. The CDR3 has 14 amino acids. In DNA, the CDR3 is TGCAGCGTCGTACTAGCGGGAGGGACAGATACGCAGTATTTT. This encodes CSVVLAGGTDTQYF.

This clonotype was seen a handful of times. This chain connects TRBV27 to TRBJ1-5; possible D gene TRBD1, 5 bases. Germline loops: CDR1 MNHEY, CDR2 SMNVEV (reference sequence). Trimming shortened V by 6 bases and J by 0 bases, and 12 bases separated the two germline ends. CDR3 length: 15 amino acids. CDR3 loop: CASSPRGYSNQPQHF. The CDR3, as DNA: TGTGCCAGCAGCCCACGGGGGTATAGCAATCAGCCCCAGCATTTT.

This clonotype was seen a few times. The V and J genes are TRBV7-9 and TRBJ2-1; 7 positions agree with TRBD2. The CDR3 runs to 15 residues. Germline V gene lookup returns CDR1 SEHNR and CDR2 FQNEAQ (reference sequence). The V gene end was trimmed by 5 bases and the J gene end by 3 bases; junction bases not matched to a gene: 7. CDR3: CASSPLADIYNEQFF. CDR3 in DNA: TGTGCCAGCAGCCCTCTAGCGGATATCTACAATGAGCAGTTCTTC.

This clonotype was recorded many times. V usage is TRBV20-1 and J usage is TRBJ2-1; D not resolved. V was pared by 4 bases and J by 2 bases, with 3 bases between. The CDR3 covers 11 residues. The germline V gene encodes CDR1 DFQATT and CDR2 SNEGSKA (reference sequence). The CDR3 loop reads CSATTYNEQFF. CDR3 DNA: TGCAGTGCTACTACCTACAATGAGCAGTTCTTC.

J is TRBJ2-7 and V is TRBV15; 9 bases fit TRBD2. The CDR3 sequence is 15 residues long. The germline V gene encodes CDR1 LNHNV and CDR2 YYDKDF (reference sequence). The J segment lost 2 bases and the V segment lost 4 bases, leaving 6 bases of the junction unmatched. The DNA for the CDR3 is TGTGCCACCAGCATTCAGCGGGGGGACGCCTACGAGCAGTACTTC. Protein product: CATSIQRGDAYEQYF. Full variable domain (remainder filled in from reference TRBV15 and TRBJ2-7): DAMVIQNPRYQVTQFGKPVTLSCSQTLNHNVMYWYQQKSSQAPKLLFHYYDKDFNNEADTPDNFQSRRPNTSFCFLDIRSPGLGDTAMYLCATSIQRGDAYEQYFGPGTRLTVT.